The sequence of this T cell receptor beta chain was determined in a study of vaccination effects on CD4 cells after COVID-19. Turning to the study itself: Either the mRNA-1273 or the BNT162b2 vaccine was given to participants as two doses.

CD4+ T cells specific for antigen were expanded with viral peptide pools by the ViraFEST assay before sequencing. Subsequent to roughly 9 days of culture, CD4+ T cells were isolated. Vaccine recipients lacked prior SARS-CoV-2 infection and had negative nucleocapsid antibodies. Fresh IL-2-containing medium replaced half the medium on days 3 and 7. The CDR3 has 15 residues. Germline assignment: CDR1 WNHNN and CDR2 SYGVQD (reference sequence). Trimming pared 4 bases from V and 3 bases from J, leaving 14 bases between. In the case of this clone: The antigen is unknown.

The method was immunoSEQ multiplex PCR; TCRdb's version includes in-frame clones alone and lacks a portion of them. In the table there are approximately 50,000 clones, about four fifths of which are singletons. Sample: CD4+ T cells from PBMCs cultured with HCoV-OC43 spike peptides, taken before COVID-19 vaccination. The subset denotes: HCoV-OC43 spike overlapping peptide pool stimulation. The rearrangement links TRBV10-1 to TRBJ2-3; TRBD2 might be the D (6 bases). The sequence derives from a human donor who received a COVID-19 vaccine. This CDR3 is CASSANSGSTDTQYF. The CDR3 region has the DNA TGCGCCAGCAGTGCCAATAGCGGCTCGACAGATACGCAGTATTTT.